This T cell receptor beta chain stems from a study of T cells after yellow fever vaccination. Study details: SMART-Seq v4 Ultra Low Input handled preparation of low-cell-number fractions.

As concerns this clonotype: What it binds is unknown.

The length of the CDR3 is 17 residues. V shed 0 bases, J shed 0 bases, and the junction held 1 base outside the gene matches. Germline V gene sequence: CDR1 SGHRS, CDR2 YFSETQ. Whole-study findings and limits: Weaker, the secondary response had a peak occurring faster, on day 5 versus 15. From the bulk population, abundant clonotypes could contaminate and appear within FACS-sorted repertoires.

UMIs and a universal primer site were added when TCR cDNA was made by 5'RACE template switching. TCRdb passed the 5' RACE reads through MiXCR, listing each CDR3 protein once. The profile shows around 320,000 distinct CDR3 sequences, about 10% of them singletons. The chain uses TRBV5-1 and TRBJ2-3, with 13 nucleotides matching TRBD2. This specimen was CD4+ T cells sorted from PBMCs, taken 45 days after the yellow fever booster vaccination. The receptor's source is a man aged 18-30 years who received the YFV17D yellow fever vaccine. The CDR3 coding sequence is TGCGCCAGCAGCTTGGGGGGACTAGCGGGGAGCACAGATACGCAGTATTTT. Translating gives CASSLGGLAGSTDTQYF.